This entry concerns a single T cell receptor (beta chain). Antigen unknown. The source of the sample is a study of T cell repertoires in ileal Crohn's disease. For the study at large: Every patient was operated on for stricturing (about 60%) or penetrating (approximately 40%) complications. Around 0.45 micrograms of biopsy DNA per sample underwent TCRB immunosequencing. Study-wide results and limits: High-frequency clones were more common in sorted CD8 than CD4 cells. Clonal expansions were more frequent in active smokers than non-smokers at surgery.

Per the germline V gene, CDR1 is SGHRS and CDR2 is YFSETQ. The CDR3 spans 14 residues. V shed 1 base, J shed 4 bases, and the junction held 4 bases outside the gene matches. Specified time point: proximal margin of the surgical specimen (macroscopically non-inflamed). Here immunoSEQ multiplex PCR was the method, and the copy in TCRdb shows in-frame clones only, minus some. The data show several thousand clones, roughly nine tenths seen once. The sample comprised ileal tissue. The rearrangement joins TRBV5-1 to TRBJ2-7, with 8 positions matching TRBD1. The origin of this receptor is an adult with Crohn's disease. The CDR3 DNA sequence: TGCGCCAGCAGCTTGCAGGGGGCGGGATACGAGCAGTACTTC. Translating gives CASSLQGAGYEQYF. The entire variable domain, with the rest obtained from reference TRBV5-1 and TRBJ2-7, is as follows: KAGVTQTPRYLIKTRGQQVTLSCSPISGHRSVSWYQQTPGQGLQFLFEYFSETQRNKGNFPGRFSGRQFSNSRSEMNVSTLELGDSALYLCASSLQGAGYEQYFGPGTRLTVT.